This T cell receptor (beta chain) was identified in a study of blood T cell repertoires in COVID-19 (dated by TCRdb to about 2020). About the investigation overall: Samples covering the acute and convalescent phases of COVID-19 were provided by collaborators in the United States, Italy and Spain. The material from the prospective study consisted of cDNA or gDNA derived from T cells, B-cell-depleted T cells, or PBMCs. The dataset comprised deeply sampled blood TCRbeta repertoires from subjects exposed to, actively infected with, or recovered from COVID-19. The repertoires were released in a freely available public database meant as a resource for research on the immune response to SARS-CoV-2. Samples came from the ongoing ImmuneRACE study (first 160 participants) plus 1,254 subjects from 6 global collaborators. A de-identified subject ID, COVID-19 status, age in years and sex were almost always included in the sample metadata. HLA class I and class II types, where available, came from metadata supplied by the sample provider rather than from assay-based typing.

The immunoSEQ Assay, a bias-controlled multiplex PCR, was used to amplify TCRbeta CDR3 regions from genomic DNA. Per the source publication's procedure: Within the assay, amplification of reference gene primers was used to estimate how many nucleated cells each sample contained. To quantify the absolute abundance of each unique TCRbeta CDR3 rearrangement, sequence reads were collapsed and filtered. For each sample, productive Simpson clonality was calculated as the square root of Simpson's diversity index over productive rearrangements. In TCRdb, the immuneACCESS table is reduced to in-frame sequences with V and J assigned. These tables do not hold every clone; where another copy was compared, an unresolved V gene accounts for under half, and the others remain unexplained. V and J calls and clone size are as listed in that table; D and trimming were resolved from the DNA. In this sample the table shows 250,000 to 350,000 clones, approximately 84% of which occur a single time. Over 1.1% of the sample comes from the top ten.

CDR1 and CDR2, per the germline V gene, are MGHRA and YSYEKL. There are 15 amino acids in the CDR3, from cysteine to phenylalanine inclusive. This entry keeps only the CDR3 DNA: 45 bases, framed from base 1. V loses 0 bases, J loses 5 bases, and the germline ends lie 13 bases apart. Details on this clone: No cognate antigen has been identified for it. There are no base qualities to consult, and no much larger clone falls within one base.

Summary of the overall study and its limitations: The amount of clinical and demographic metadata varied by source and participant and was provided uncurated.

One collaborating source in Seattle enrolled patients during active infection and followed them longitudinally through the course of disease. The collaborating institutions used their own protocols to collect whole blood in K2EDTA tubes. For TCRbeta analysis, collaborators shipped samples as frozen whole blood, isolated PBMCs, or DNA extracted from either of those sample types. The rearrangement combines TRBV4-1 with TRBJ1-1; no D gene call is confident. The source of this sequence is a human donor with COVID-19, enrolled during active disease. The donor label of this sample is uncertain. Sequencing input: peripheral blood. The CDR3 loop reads CASSQETELATEAFF. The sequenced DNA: TGCGCCAGCAGCCAAGAAACAGAACTCGCGACTGAAGCTTTCTTT.